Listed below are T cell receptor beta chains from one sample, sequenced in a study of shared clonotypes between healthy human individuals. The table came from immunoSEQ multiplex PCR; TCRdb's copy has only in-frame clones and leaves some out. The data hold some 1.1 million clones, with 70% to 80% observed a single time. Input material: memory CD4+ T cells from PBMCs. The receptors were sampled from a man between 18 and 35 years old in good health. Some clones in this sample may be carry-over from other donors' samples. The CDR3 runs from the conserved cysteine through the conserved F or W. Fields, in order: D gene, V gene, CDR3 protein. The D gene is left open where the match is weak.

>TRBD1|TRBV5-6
CASSLSPFTGAGNTIYF
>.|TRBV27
CASSLWGAGAPKAGANVLTF
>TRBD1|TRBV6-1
CASTDRDWSPLHF
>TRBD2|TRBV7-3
CASSPHVGEGTQYF
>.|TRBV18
CASSSAGAIWETQYF
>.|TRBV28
CASRGVWEQFF
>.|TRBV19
CASSIQGITGELFF
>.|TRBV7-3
CASSLGEYNEQFF
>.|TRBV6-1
CASSQHNSGNTIYF
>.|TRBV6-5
CASSYFRDGNEKLFF
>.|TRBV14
CASSQDRGSSCEQYF
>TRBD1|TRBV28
CASSPGTGVTGELFF
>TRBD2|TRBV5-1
CASSLDVTSGRRRETQYF
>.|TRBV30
CAWSVASVSGYTF
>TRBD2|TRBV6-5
CASNAGGSSYNEQFF
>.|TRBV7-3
CASSFRQNTEAFF
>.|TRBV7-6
CASSPDHSGEQYF
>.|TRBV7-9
CASSLGQGGDQPQHF
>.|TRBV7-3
CASSLTGGSQETQYF
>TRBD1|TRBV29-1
CSVRTGSEKLFF
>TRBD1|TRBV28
CASSSWRQGAREQYF
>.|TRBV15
CATQKQGGYQPQHF
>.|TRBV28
CASSFDGFNEKLFF
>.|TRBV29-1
CSVEAVDEQYF
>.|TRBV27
CASRPRSSYEQYF
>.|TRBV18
CASSDGMPADTQYF
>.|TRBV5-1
CASSLVGNQPQHF
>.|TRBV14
CASSQGVHYGYTF
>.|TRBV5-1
CASSPQMNTEAFF
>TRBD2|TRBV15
CATSRSGGYEQYF
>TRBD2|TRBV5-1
CASSPGTSGRWSYNEQFF
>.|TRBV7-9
CASSSRGVRDYNEQFF
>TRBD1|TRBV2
CASIRDRGFMTGYTF
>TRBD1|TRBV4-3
CASSSGGWSGNTIYF
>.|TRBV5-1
CASSFLGRSSYNEQFF
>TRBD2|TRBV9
CASSSSERSGSSHEQYF
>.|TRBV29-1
CSVRQRAYNEQFF
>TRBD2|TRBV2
CASSFVGLAKTGELFF
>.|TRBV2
CASRPGHQAGNTIYF
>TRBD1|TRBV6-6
CASSRTRGTGKTQYF
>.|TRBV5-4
CASSSGRDSGNTIYF
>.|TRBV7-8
CASSLIGGAGTEAFF
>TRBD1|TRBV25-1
CASSVSATGSNVYEQYF
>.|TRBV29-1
CSVGSEIGNTIYF
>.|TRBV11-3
CASSRVYNEQFF
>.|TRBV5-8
CASSITYEQYF
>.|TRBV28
CASSFGDRRNTEAFF
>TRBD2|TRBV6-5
CASSTSGRSYEQYF
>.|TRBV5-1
CARTELLEFVAGELFF
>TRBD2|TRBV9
CASSVVPAGSTDTQYF